This paragraph covers one T cell receptor beta chain sequence. Its antigen is unidentified. A multiplex PCR was run with 60 Vbeta primers and 13 Jbeta primers. TCRdb's table, derived via immunoSEQ multiplex PCR, lists solely in-frame clones and lacks some. The sample contains over 130,000 clones, more than 75% of which appear only once. This sample was included in a study of cytomegalovirus exposure and HLA in healthy donors. The study, taken as a whole, reports: The authors judged a highly shared variant cluster likely a sequencing artifact. In a later analysis, CMV-associated beta chains were mostly HLA-associated, it appeared. One variant, a missense change in DCLRE1C, was linked in a later analysis to TCR beta V- and J-gene trimming. In a later analysis, at a false discovery rate of 0.05, approximately 18,000 TCR beta sequences were associated with HLA alleles.

There are 14 residues in the CDR3. J gave up 11 bases and V 0 bases, and 4 bases lay outside the gene matches. Germline V lookup: CDR1 MNHNY, CDR2 SVGAGI (reference sequence). The material sequenced was PBMCs. The TCR comes from a man aged 35 to 55 in good health and CMV-seronegative. V and J are TRBV6-6 and TRBJ2-1, with 10 bases lining up with TRBD2. The CDR3 is CASSYSLSGGKQFF. CDR3 nucleotide sequence: TGTGCCAGCAGTTACTCGCTTAGCGGGGGGAAGCAGTTCTTC.